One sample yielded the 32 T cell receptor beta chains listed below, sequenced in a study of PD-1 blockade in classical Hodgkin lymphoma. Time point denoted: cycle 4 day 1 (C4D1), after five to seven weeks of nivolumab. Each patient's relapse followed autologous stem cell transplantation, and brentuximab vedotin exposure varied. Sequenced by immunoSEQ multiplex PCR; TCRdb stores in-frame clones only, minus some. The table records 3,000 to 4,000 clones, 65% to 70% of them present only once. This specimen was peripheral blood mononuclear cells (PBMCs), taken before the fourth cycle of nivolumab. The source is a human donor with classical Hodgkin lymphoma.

CDR3 DNA: TGTGCCAGCAGAGAGTGGGGTATAGGCGGAAACACCATATATTTT. Translating gives CASREWGIGGNTIYF. The V call is TRBV7-8, the J call TRBJ1-3, with D unresolved. The CDR3 runs 15 residues. V dropped 6 bases and J dropped 4 bases, with 16 bases sitting between them. CDR1 is SGHVS and CDR2 is FQNEAQ in the germline V gene.

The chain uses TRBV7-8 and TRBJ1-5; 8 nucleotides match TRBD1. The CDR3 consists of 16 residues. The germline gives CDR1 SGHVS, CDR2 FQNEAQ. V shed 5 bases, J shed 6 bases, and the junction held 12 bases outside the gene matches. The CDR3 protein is CASSPAPGGSVQPQHF. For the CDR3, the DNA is TGTGCCAGCAGCCCAGCGCCAGGGGGCAGCGTTCAGCCCCAGCATTTT.

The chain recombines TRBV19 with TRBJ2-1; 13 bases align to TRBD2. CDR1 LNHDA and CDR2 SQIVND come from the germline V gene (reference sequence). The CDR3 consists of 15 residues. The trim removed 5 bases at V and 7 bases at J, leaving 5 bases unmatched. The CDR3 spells CASSSGLAGHNEQFF. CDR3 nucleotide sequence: TGTGCCAGTAGTTCGGGACTAGCGGGGCATAATGAGCAGTTCTTC.

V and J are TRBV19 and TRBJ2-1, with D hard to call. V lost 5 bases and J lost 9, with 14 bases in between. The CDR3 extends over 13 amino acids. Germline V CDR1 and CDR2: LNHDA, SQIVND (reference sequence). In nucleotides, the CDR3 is TGTGCCAGTAGTCTAACCTCAATGGGTGAGCAGTTCTTC. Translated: CASSLTSMGEQFF.

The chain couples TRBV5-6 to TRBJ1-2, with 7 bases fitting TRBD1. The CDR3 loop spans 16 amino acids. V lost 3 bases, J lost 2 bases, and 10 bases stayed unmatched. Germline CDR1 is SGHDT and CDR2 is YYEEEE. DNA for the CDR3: TGTGCCAGCAGCTCACCCCGGGACAGCCCAAACTATGGCTACACCTTC. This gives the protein CASSSPRDSPNYGYTF.

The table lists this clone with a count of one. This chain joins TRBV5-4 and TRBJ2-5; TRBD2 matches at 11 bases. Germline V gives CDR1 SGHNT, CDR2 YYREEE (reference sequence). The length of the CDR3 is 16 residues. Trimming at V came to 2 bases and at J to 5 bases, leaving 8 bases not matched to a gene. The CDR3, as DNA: TGTGCCAGCAGCTTTAGCGGGGGGGCTCCCGAGGAGACCCAGTACTTC. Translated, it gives CASSFSGGAPEETQYF.

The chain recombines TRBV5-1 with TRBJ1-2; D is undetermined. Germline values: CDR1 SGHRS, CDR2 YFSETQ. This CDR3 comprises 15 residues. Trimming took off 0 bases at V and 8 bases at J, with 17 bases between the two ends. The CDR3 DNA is TGCGCCAGCAGCTTGGCTATGGATACCACGCGGGGCTACACCTTC. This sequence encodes CASSLAMDTTRGYTF.

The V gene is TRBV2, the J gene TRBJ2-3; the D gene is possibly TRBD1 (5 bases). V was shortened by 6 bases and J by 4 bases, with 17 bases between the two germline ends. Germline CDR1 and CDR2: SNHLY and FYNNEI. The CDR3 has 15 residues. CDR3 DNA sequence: TGTGCCAGCAGCGATCGCAGGGAAAGAGCAGATACGCAGTATTTT. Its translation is CASSDRRERADTQYF. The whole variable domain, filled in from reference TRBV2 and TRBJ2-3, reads EPEVTQTPSHQVTQMGQEVILRCVPISNHLYFYWYRQILGQKVEFLVSFYNNEISEKSEIFDDQFSVERPDGSNFTLKIRSTKLEDSAMYFCASSDRRERADTQYFGPGTRLTVL.

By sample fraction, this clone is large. CDR3 coding DNA: TGTGCCAGCAGTCAGAGCTCCTACGAGCAGTACTTC. This sequence encodes CASSQSSYEQYF. The chain combines TRBV28 with TRBJ2-7; D remains unclear. Germline V gene lookup returns CDR1 MDHEN and CDR2 SYDVKM. V was shortened by 5 bases and J by 0 bases, with 5 bases between the two germline ends. CDR3 length: 12 residues.

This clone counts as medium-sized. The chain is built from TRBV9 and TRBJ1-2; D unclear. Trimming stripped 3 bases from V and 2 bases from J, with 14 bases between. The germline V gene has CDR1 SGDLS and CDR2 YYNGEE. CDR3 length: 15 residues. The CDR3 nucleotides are TGTGCCAGCAGCGGCCCTCGGGCCGCGAACTATGGCTACACCTTC. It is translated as CASSGPRAANYGYTF.

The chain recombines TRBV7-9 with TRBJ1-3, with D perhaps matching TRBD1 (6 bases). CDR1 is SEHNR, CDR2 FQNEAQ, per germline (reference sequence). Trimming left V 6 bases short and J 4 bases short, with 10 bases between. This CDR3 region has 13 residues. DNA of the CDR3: TGTGCCAGCAGAGAGGGGACAGGAAACACCATATATTTT. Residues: CASREGTGNTIYF. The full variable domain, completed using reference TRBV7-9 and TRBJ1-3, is DTGVSQNPRHKITKRGQNVTFRCDPISEHNRLYWYRQTLGQGPEFLTYFQNEAQLEKSRLLSDRFSAERPKGSFSTLEIQRTEQGDSAMYLCASREGTGNTIYFGEGSWLTVV.

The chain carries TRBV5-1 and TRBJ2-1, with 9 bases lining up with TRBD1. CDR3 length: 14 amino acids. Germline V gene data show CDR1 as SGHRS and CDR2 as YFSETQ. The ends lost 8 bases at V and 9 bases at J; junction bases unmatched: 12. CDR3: CASSQGTGPREQFF. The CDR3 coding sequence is TGCGCCAGTTCCCAGGGGACAGGGCCCCGTGAGCAGTTCTTC.

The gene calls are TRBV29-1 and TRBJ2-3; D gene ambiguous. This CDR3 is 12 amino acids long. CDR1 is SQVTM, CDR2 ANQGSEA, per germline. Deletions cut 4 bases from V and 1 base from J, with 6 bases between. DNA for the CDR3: TGCAGCGTTGTATTAGGCACAGATACGCAGTATTTT. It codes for CSVVLGTDTQYF.

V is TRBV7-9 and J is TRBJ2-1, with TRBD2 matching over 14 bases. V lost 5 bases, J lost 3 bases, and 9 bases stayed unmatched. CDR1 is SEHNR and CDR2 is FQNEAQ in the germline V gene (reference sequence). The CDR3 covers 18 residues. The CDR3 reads CASSPPTSGGGHYNEQFF. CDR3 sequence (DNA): TGTGCCAGCAGCCCGCCGACTAGCGGGGGGGGGCACTACAATGAGCAGTTCTTC.

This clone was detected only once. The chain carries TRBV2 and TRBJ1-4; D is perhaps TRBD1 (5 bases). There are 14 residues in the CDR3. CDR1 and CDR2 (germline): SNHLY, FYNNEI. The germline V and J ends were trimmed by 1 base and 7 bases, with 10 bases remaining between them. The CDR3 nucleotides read TGTGCCAGCAGTGAAGAGGGGCAGGGTGAAAAACTGTTTTTT. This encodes CASSEEGQGEKLFF.

CDR3 sequence reads: CASSLGTGGYEQYF. In DNA form, the CDR3 reads TGTGCCAGCAGCCTAGGGACAGGGGGTTACGAGCAGTACTTC. The V gene is TRBV9, the J gene TRBJ2-7; TRBD1 agrees at 11 bases. J lost 4 bases, V lost 4 bases, and 4 bases had no gene match. The germline CDR1 and CDR2 sequences are SGDLS and YYNGEE. The CDR3 spans 14 residues.

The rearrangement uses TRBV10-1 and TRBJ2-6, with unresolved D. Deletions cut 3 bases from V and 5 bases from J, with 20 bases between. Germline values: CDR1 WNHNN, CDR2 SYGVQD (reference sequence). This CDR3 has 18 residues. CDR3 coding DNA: TGCGCCAGCAGTGAACGGGCAAGATCACAAAGTCGGGCCAACGTCCTGACTTTC. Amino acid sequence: CASSERARSQSRANVLTF.

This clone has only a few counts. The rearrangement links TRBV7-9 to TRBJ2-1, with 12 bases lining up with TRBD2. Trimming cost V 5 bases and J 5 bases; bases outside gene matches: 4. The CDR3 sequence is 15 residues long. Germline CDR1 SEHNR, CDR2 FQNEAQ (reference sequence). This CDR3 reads CASSARLAGDNEQFF. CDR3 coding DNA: TGTGCCAGCAGCGCCCGACTAGCGGGAGACAATGAGCAGTTCTTC.

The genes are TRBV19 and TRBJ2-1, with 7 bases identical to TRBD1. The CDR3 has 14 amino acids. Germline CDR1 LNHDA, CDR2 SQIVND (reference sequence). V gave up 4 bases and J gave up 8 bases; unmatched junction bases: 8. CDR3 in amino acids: CASSTHDRVYEQFF. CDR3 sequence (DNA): TGTGCCAGTAGTACACATGACAGGGTGTATGAGCAGTTCTTC.

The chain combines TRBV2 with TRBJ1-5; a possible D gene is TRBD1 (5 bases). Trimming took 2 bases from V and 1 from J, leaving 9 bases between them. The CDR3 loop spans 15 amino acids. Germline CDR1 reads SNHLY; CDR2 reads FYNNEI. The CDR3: CASSEFQGSNQPQHF. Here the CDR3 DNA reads TGTGCCAGCAGTGAATTTCAGGGAAGCAATCAGCCCCAGCATTTT.

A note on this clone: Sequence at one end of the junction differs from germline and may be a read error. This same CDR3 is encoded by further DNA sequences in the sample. CDR3 nucleotide sequence: TGCGCCAGCAGCAAACACCTTCTAGGGGGCGTATTGGACTATGGCTATACCTTC. This encodes CASSKHLLGGVLDYGYTF. The chain couples TRBV5-1 to TRBJ1-2, with 7 bases that match TRBD1. The CDR3 runs 18 residues. Germline loops: CDR1 SGHRS, CDR2 YFSETQ.

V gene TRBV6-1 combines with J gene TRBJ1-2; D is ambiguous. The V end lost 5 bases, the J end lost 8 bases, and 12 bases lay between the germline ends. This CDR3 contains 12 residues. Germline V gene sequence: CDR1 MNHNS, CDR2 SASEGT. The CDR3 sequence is CASSLDPWGYTF. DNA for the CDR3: TGTGCCAGCAGTCTGGACCCGTGGGGCTACACCTTC.

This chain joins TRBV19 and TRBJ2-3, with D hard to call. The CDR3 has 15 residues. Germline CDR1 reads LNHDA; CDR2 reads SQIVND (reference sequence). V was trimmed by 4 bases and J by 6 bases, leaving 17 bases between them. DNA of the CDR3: TGTGCCAGTAGTACGGCTAAAATTATCCCCGATACGCAGTATTTT. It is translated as CASSTAKIIPDTQYF. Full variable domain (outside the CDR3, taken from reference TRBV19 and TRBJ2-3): DGGITQSPKYLFRKEGQNVTLSCEQNLNHDAMYWYRQDPGQGLRLIYYSQIVNDFQKGDIAEGYSVSREKKESFPLTVTSAQKNPTAFYLCASSTAKIIPDTQYFGPGTRLTVL.

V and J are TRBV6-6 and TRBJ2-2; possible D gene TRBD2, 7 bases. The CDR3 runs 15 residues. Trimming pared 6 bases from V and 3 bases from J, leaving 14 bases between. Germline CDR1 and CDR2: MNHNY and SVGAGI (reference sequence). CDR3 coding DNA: TGTGCCAGCAGGGACGGGGGGCTGGACACCGGGGAGCTGTTTTTT. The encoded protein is CASRDGGLDTGELFF.

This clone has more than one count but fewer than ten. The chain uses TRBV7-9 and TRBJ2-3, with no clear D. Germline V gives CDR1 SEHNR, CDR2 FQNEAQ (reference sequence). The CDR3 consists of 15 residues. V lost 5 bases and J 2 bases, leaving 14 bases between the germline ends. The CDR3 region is CASSPPRSNTDTQYF. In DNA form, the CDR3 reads TGTGCCAGCAGCCCGCCCCGGAGCAACACAGATACGCAGTATTTT.

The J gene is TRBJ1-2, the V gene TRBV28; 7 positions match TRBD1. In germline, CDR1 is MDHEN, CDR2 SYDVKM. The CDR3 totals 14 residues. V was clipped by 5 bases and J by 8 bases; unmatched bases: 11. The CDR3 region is CASSPPTRQGGYTF. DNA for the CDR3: TGTGCCAGCAGTCCACCAACCAGACAGGGAGGCTACACCTTC.

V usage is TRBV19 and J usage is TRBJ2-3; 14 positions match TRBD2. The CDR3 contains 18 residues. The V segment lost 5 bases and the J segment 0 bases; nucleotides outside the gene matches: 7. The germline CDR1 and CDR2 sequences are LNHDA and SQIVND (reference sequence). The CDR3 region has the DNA TGTGCCAGTAGTGGGGGACTAGCGGGAGCCCCTAGCACAGATACGCAGTATTTT. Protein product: CASSGGLAGAPSTDTQYF.

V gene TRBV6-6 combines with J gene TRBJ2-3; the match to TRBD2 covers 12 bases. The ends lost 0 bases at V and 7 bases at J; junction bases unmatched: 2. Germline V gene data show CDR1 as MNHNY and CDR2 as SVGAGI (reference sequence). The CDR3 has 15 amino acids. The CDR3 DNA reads TGTGCCAGCAGTTACTCCCTAGCGGGAGGGAATACGCAGTATTTT. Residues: CASSYSLAGGNTQYF.

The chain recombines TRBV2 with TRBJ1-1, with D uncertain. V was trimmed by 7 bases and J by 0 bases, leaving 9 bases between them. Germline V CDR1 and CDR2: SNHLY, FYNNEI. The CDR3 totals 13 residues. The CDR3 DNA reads TGTGCCAGCACTCGGGGAATGAACACTGAAGCTTTCTTT. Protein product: CASTRGMNTEAFF. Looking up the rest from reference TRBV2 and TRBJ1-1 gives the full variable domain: EPEVTQTPSHQVTQMGQEVILRCVPISNHLYFYWYRQILGQKVEFLVSFYNNEISEKSEIFDDQFSVERPDGSNFTLKIRSTKLEDSAMYFCASTRGMNTEAFFGQGTRLTVV.

The CDR3 DNA reads as TGTGCCAGTACCCACCGGGGGTACAATGAGCAGTTCTTC. This sequence encodes CASTHRGYNEQFF. The V gene is TRBV19, the J gene TRBJ2-1; TRBD2 might be the D (6 bases). The CDR3 extends over 13 amino acids. V lost 7 bases, J lost 4 bases, and 11 bases lay in between. The germline V gene has CDR1 LNHDA and CDR2 SQIVND (reference sequence).

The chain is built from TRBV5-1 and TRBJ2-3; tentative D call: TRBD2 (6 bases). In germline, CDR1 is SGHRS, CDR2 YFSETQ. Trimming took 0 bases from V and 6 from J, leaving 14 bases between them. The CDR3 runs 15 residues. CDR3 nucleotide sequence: TGCGCCAGCAGCTTGGCCTCACTAGCAACCGATACGCAGTATTTT. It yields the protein CASSLASLATDTQYF.

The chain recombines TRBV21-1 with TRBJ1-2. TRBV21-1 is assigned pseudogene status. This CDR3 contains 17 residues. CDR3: CASSNNTGRRIPYGYTF. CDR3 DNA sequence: TGTGCCAGCAGCAATAACACGGGCCGACGGATTCCATATGGCTACACCTTC.